This T cell receptor (beta chain) was identified in a study of blood T cell repertoires in COVID-19. The overall study: The study drew acute and convalescent COVID-19 samples from the United States, Italy and Spain.

A few counts support this clone. Profiling relied on immunoSEQ multiplex PCR, and the TCRdb table lists in-frame clones only, not all of them. The sample yields 130,000 to 150,000 clones, about four fifths seen once. The CDR3 is 13 amino acids. Trimming took off 2 bases at V and 1 base at J, with 5 bases between the two ends. Germline CDR1 reads SNHLY; CDR2 reads FYNNEI. The chain has TRBV2 and TRBJ2-5; the D is unclear. This clonotype was obtained from an elderly man with acute or convalescent COVID-19. Specimen: peripheral blood. The CDR3 protein is CASSEISQETQYF. DNA of the CDR3: TGTGCCAGCAGTGAAATCAGCCAAGAGACCCAGTACTTC.